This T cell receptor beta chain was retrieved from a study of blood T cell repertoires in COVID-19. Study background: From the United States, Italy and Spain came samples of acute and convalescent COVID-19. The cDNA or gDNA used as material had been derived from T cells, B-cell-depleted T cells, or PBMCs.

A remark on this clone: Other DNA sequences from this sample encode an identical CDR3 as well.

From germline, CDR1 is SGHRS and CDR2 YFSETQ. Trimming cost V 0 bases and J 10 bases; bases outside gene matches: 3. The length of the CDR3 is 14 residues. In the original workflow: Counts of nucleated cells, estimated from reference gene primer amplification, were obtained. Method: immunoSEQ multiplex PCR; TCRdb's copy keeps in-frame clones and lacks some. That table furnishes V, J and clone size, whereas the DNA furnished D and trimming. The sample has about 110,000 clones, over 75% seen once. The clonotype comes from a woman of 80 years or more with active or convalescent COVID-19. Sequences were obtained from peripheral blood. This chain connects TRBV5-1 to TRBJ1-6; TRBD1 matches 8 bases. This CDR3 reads CASSLGQGKSPLHF. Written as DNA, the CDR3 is TGCGCCAGCAGCTTGGGACAGGGGAAATCACCCCTCCACTTT.